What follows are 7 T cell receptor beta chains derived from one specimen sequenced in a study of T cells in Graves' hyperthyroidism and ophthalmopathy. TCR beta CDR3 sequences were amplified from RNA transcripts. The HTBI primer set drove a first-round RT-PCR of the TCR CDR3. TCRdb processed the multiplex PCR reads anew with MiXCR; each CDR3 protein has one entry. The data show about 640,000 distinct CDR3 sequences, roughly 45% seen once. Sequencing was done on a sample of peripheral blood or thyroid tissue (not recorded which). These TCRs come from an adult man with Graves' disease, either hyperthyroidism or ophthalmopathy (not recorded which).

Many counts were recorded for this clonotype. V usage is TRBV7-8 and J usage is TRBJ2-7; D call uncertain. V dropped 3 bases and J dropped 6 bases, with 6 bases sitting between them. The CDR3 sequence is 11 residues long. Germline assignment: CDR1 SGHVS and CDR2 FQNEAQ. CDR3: CASSFPGEQYF. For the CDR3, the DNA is TGTGCCAGCAGCTTCCCGGGCGAGCAGTACTTC.

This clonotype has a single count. The DNA for the CDR3 is TGCAGCGTTTCAACAGGGGCTGGAAACACCATATATTTT. It encodes CSVSTGAGNTIYF. This chain joins TRBV29-1 and TRBJ1-3, with 7 positions matching TRBD1. Unmatched junction bases numbered 3, after V lost 5 bases and J lost 2 bases. The CDR3 has 13 residues. Germline V CDR1 and CDR2: SQVTM, ANQGSEA. Full variable domain (rest looked up from reference TRBV29-1 and TRBJ1-3): SAVISQKPSRDICQRGTSLTIQCQVDSQVTMMFWYRQQPGQSLTLIATANQGSEATYESGFVIDKFPISRPNLTFSTLTVSNMSPEDSSIYLCSVSTGAGNTIYFGEGSWLTVV.

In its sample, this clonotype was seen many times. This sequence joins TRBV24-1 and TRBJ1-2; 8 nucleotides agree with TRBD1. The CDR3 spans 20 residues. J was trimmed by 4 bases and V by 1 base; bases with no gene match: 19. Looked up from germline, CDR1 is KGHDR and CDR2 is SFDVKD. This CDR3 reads CATSDFPLPSRQGRVYGYTF. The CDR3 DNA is TGTGCCACCAGTGATTTCCCTCTGCCTTCCCGACAGGGGCGGGTCTATGGCTACACCTTC.

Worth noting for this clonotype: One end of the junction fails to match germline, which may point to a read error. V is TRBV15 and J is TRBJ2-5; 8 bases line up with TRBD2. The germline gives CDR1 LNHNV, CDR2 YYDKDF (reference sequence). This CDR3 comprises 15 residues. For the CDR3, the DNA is TGTGCCGCCAGCAGTTCAGGACTAGCCTATGAGACCCAGTACTTC. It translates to CAASSSGLAYETQYF.

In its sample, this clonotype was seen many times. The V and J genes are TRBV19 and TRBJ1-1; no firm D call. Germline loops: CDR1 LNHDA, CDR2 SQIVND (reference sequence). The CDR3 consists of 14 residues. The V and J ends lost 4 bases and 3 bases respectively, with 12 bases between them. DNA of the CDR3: TGTGCCAGTAGTAAGGAGGCTAGGTACACTGAAGCTTTCTTT. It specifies CASSKEARYTEAFF.

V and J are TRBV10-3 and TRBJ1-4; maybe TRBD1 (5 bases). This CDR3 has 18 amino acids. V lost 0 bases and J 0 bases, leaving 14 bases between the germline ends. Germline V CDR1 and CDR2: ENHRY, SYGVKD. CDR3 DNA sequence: TGTGCCATCAGTGAGTCTCTGGGGACTAGGCCAACTAATGAAAAACTGTTTTTT. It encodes CAISESLGTRPTNEKLFF.

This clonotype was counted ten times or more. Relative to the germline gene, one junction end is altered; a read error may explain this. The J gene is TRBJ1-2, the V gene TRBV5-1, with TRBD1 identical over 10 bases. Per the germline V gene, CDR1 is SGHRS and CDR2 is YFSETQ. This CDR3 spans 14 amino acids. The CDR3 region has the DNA TGTGCCAGCAGCCCGGGACAGGGGAACTATGGCTACACCTTC. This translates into CASSPGQGNYGYTF.